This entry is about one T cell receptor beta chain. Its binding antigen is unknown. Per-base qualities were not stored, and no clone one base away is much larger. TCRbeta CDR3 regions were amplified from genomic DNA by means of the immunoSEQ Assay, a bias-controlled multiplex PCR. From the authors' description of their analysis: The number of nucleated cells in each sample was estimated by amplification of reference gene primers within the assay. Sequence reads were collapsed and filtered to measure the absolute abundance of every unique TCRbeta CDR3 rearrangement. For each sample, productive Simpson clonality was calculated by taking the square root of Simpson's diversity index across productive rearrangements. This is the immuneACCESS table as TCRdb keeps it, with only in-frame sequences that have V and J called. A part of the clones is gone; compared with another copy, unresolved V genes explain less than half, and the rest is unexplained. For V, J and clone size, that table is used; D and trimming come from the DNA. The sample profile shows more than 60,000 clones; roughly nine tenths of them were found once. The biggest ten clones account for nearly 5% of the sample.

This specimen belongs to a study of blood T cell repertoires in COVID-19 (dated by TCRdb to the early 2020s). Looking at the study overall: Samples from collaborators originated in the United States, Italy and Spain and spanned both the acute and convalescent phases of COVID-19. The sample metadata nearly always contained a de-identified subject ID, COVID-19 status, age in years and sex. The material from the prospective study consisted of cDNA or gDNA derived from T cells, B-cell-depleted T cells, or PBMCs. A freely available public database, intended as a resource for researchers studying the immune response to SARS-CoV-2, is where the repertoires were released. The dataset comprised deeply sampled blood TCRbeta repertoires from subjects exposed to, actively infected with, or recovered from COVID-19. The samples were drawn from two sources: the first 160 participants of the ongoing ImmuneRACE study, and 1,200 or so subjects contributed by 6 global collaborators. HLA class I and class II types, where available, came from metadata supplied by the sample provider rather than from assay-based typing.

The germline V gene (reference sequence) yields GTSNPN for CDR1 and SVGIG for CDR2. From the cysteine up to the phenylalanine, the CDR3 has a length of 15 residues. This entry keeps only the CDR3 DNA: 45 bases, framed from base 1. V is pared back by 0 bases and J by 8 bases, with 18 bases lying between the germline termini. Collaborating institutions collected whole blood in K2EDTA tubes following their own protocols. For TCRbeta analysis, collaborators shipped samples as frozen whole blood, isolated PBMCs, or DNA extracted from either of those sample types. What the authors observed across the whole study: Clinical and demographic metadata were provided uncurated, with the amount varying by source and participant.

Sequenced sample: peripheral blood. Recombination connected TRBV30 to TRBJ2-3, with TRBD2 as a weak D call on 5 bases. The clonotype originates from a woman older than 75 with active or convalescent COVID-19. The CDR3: CAWSVRSAGSVTQYF. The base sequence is TGTGCCTGGAGTGTACGCAGCGCTGGGAGCGTTACGCAGTATTTT.